This TCR beta chain comes out of a study of blood T cell repertoires in COVID-19. Study details: Samples taken during acute and convalescent COVID-19 were collected in the United States, Italy and Spain. PBMCs, B-cell-depleted T cells, or T cells provided the cDNA or gDNA that made up the material.

Original analysis: Nucleated cell counts were estimated from reference gene primer amplification. Sequenced by immunoSEQ multiplex PCR; TCRdb stores in-frame clones only, minus some. Clone size and V and J calls were adopted from that table, with D and trimming inferred from the DNA. The sample records 130,000 or so clones, around 83% being singletons. V gave up 7 bases and J gave up 7 bases; unmatched junction bases: 12. Germline loops: CDR1 MNHEY, CDR2 SVGAGI. The CDR3 sequence is 15 residues long. Allocation to cohorts depended on clinical history reported by the participants. The TCR sequence derives from a man aged 25 to 45 who had recovered from COVID-19. J is TRBJ2-1 and V is TRBV6-5, with TRBD1 matching over 8 bases. Sequencing was performed on PBMCs or T cells enriched from blood (not recorded which). The CDR3 DNA sequence: TGTGCCAGCATTCGCGACAGGGGTATTTTGAATGAGCAGTTCTTC. As protein: CASIRDRGILNEQFF.